Sequencing of this T cell receptor (beta chain) was carried out in a study of cytomegalovirus exposure and HLA in healthy donors. There are 17 residues in the CDR3. Looked up from germline, CDR1 is LGHNA and CDR2 is YNFKEQ. Trimming took 1 base from V and 0 from J, leaving 13 bases between them. Primers included in the PCR were 60 Vbeta and 13 Jbeta primers. Some clones are missing from TCRdb's copy, which holds only in-frame ones; the method was immunoSEQ multiplex PCR. Seen in this sample are over 100,000 clones; the ten most common clones hold approximately 6.2%. The chain recombines TRBV4-2 with TRBJ1-3; weak D call: TRBD1 (5 bases). The sequence was obtained from a man between 40 and 49 years old in good health and CMV-seropositive. Sequencing was performed on PBMCs. The CDR3 is CASSQGLVGGSGNTIYF. CDR3 DNA sequence: TGTGCCAGCAGCCAAGGGCTGGTCGGGGGCTCTGGAAACACCATATATTTT.